The 7 T cell receptor beta chains reported below all come from one sample, sequenced in a study of early T cells in non-severe SARS-CoV-2 infection. TCRdb reprocessed the 5' RACE reads with MiXCR, giving one entry per CDR3 protein. The table shows roughly 61,000 distinct CDR3 sequences, with 10% to 11% occurring only once. The specimen sequenced was whole blood. Source of these receptors: an adult who was a healthcare worker with PCR-confirmed SARS-CoV-2 infection or an uninfected control (not recorded which).

The chain carries TRBV6-1 and TRBJ2-1; the match to TRBD2 covers 8 bases. V lost 1 base and J lost 7; bases outside the gene matches: 9. Germline loops: CDR1 MNHNS, CDR2 SASEGT. This CDR3 is built from 16 residues. CDR3 DNA: TGTGCCAGCAGTGAAGAGGCGGGGGGTTATTCAAATGAGCAGTTCTTC. It encodes CASSEEAGGYSNEQFF.

This clonotype was seen ten or more times. The gene calls are TRBV19 and TRBJ2-2, with TRBD2 identical over 10 bases. Trimming at V came to 5 bases and at J to 4 bases, leaving 7 bases not matched to a gene. CDR1 and CDR2 (germline): LNHDA, SQIVND (reference sequence). The CDR3 is made up of 16 amino acids. This CDR3 is CASSFLAGGPTGELFF. The CDR3 region has the DNA TGTGCCAGTAGTTTCTTAGCGGGGGGCCCCACCGGGGAGCTGTTTTTT.

Ten or more counts support this clonotype. V and J are TRBV6-2 or TRBV6-3 and TRBJ1-2; no reliable D call. Trimming cost V 0 bases and J 4 bases, with 9 bases left between them. CDR3 length: 14 amino acids. CDR1 MNHEY and CDR2 SVGEGT come from the germline V gene. The CDR3 loop is CASSYSLRAYGYTF. The CDR3 DNA sequence: TGTGCCAGCAGTTACTCTCTCAGAGCCTATGGCTACACCTTC.

CDR3 in DNA: TGTGCCAGCAGTAAGGGCCCTAATGAAAAACTGTTTTTT. It codes for CASSKGPNEKLFF. The chain carries TRBV6-2 or TRBV6-3 and TRBJ1-4; no firm D call. CDR3 length: 13 amino acids. Germline V CDR1 and CDR2: MNHEY, SVGEGT. Trimming stripped 5 bases from V and 3 bases from J, with 7 bases between.

This clonotype was counted only a few times. The chain carries TRBV6-5 and TRBJ1-6; a possible D gene is TRBD1 (6 bases). The CDR3 is 16 amino acids. Trimming removed 5 bases at V and 7 bases at J, with 18 bases between. CDR1 and CDR2 from the germline V gene are MNHEY and SVGAGI. The CDR3 region has the DNA TGTGCCAGCAGTGGACGAGGGGGGAGGAGGAATTCACCCCTCCACTTT. This sequence encodes CASSGRGGRRNSPLHF.

The rearrangement joins TRBV7-9 to TRBJ2-5; 8 bases fit TRBD1. This CDR3 spans 15 amino acids. V lost 5 bases and J lost 5; bases outside the gene matches: 10. The germline CDR1 and CDR2 sequences are SEHNR and FQNEAQ (reference sequence). CDR3 loop: CASSAMTGAGETQYF. DNA of the CDR3: TGTGCCAGCAGCGCAATGACAGGGGCCGGCGAGACCCAGTACTTC.

This clonotype was counted at least ten times. The chain couples TRBV12-3 or TRBV12-4 to TRBJ2-3; D perhaps matches TRBD2 (5 bases). V shed 5 bases and J shed 0 bases, with 18 bases lying between them. The CDR3 contains 17 residues. The DNA of the CDR3 is TGTGCCAGCAGTCCCGGACTGCTGTTTCTTAGCACAGATACGCAGTATTTT. Translation gives CASSPGLLFLSTDTQYF.